This is a list of T cell receptor beta chains from one sample in a study of Tregs in tolerant kidney transplant recipients. Sequenced by immunoSEQ multiplex PCR; TCRdb stores in-frame clones only, minus some. The sample holds 69,000 or so clones, around 90% seen once. The sample consisted of CD4+ T cells from blood, taken before the transplant. The source is a human donor who received a combined kidney and bone marrow transplant. Each CDR3 is given with its conserved first and last residue. A D gene is named only where the DNA matches it firmly. Some rows have no size entry. The others give once, few or many, or a class for an expanded clone.

>.|TRBJ2-5|TRBD2|TRBV7-9
CASSERTSGRETQYF
TGTGCCAGCAGCGAAAGGACTAGCGGGAGAGAGACCCAGTACTTC
>.|TRBJ1-4|.|TRBV19
CASHSQQGKAGEKLFF
TGTGCCAGTCATAGCCAACAGGGAAAGGCGGGTGAAAAACTGTTTTTT
>once|TRBJ1-2|TRBD1|TRBV5-1
CASSLGYRGDGYTF
TGCGCCAGCAGCTTGGGATACAGGGGTGATGGCTACACCTTC
>once|TRBJ1-5|.|TRBV5-4
CATGREDQPQHF
TGTGCCACGGGCAGGGAGGATCAGCCCCAGCATTTT
>.|TRBJ1-2|TRBD1|TRBV28
CASSDRQGAIYGYTF
TGTGCCAGCAGTGACCGACAGGGGGCCATCTATGGCTACACCTTC
>.|TRBJ2-7|TRBD1|TRBV9
CASSVWAGGSEQYF
TGTGCCAGCAGCGTATGGGCAGGGGGAAGCGAGCAGTACTTC
>.|TRBJ2-7|.|TRBV6-1
CASSGDNSKSYEQYF
TGTGCCAGCAGTGGCGACAATAGTAAATCCTACGAGCAGTACTTC
>few|TRBJ2-3|.|TRBV19
CASSIVLADTQYF
TGTGCCAGTAGTATAGTATTAGCAGATACGCAGTATTTT
>once|TRBJ2-1|TRBD2|TRBV25-1
CASNPYSGRAVDEQFF
TGTGCCAGCAACCCCTATAGCGGGAGGGCCGTAGATGAGCAGTTCTTC
>.|TRBJ2-7|TRBD2|TRBV6-1
CASSPRTSAYEQYF
TGTGCCAGCAGTCCCCGGACTAGCGCTTACGAGCAGTACTTC
>.|TRBJ1-2|.|TRBV13
CASSLVGNYGYTF
TGTGCCAGCAGCTTAGTCGGGAACTATGGCTACACCTTC
>.|TRBJ1-1|.|TRBV10-1
CASSGGPSATEAFF
TGCGCCAGCAGTGGGGGGCCTTCGGCCACTGAAGCTTTCTTT
>.|TRBJ2-6|.|TRBV19
CASSTVGNVLTF
TGTGCCAGTAGTACTGTCGGCAACGTCCTGACTTTC
>.|TRBJ1-1|.|TRBV30
CAWTLTGNTEAFF
TGTGCCTGGACCCTGACAGGGAACACTGAAGCTTTCTTT
>.|TRBJ2-5|TRBD1|TRBV14
CASSLVRDRETQYF
TGTGCCAGCAGCCTTGTCAGGGACAGGGAGACCCAGTACTTC